This TCR beta chain is from a study of PD-1 blockade in classical Hodgkin lymphoma. Study-wide findings and caveats: Newly diagnosed patients were reported to exhibit reduced baseline TCR diversity relative to healthy donors. There remain no defined causes for the repertoire differences, which possibly reflect disease activity or prior therapy.

The V and J ends lost 1 base and 6 bases respectively, with 13 bases between them. This CDR3 comprises 14 residues. CDR1 and CDR2 from the germline V gene are GTSNPN and SVGIG (reference sequence). Concerning this clone: Its target is unknown.

Sequenced by immunoSEQ multiplex PCR; TCRdb stores in-frame clones only, minus some. Seen here are roughly 30,000 clones, around 89% observed once, and the top ten hold about 0.22%. The time point: newly diagnosed, previously untreated cHL patient sample. The study purified CD4+ T cells from thawed PBMCs using magnetic negative selection. PBMCs from patients with newly diagnosed, untreated classical Hodgkin lymphoma served as a comparison group for the relapsed/refractory trial patients. This TCR derives from a human donor with classical Hodgkin lymphoma. Sequenced: CD4+ T cells from blood. The chain carries TRBV30 and TRBJ2-1, with D unresolved. DNA of the CDR3: TGTGCCTGGAGTGGGGCCCATGTCATCAATGAGCAGTTCTTC. Translation gives CAWSGAHVINEQFF.